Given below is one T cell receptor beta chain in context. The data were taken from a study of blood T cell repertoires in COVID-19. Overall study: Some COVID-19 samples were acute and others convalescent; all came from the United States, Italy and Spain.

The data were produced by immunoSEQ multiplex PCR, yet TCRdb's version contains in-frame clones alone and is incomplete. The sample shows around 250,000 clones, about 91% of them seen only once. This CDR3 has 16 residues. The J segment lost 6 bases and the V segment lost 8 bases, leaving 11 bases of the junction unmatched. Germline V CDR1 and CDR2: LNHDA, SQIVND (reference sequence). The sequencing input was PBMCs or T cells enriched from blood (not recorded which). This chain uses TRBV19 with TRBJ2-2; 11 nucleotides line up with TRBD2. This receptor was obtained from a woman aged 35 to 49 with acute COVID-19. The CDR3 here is CASRGGLAGGSGELFF. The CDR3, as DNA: TGTGCCAGTCGAGGGGGCCTAGCGGGAGGTTCCGGGGAGCTGTTTTTT. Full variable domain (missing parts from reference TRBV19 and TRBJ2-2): DGGITQSPKYLFRKEGQNVTLSCEQNLNHDAMYWYRQDPGQGLRLIYYSQIVNDFQKGDIAEGYSVSREKKESFPLTVTSAQKNPTAFYLCASRGGLAGGSGELFFGEGSRLTVL.